This T cell receptor beta chain was obtained from a study of T cells after yellow fever vaccination (dated by TCRdb to the late 2010s). Background on the whole study: The SMART-Seq v4 Ultra Low Input RNA kit was used to prepare libraries from fractions with low cell numbers. Bulk PBMC replicates and cell subsets were isolated from blood drawn at multiple timepoints before and after both primary and secondary immunization. Two healthy male donors, one aged 18 to 30 and one aged 30 to 40 years, made up the cohort. To follow T-cell clones before and after both primary and booster YFV17D yellow fever vaccination, bulk TCR alpha and beta repertoires underwent longitudinal sequencing. Broad study findings and their caveats: Because abundant contaminating clonotypes from the bulk population could be contained in FACS-sorted repertoires, computational filtering was required. The secondary T-cell response was weaker than the primary response but faster, peaking on day 5 instead of day 15. A small share of clonotypes was detected in both CD4 and CD8 compartments, with the overlap likely arising from convergent recombination. After the booster, most clones that had expanded after primary vaccination were detected again (over 95% of CD4 and around 88% of CD8), suggesting broad maintenance of memory. Because the study included only a couple of donors, the extent to which the findings can be generalized is limited.

V is shortened by 5 bases, J by 2 bases, and the region joining them spans 11 bases. CDR1 DFQATT and CDR2 SNEGSKA were looked up in the germline V gene (reference sequence). Including cysteine and phenylalanine, the CDR3 has 13 amino acids. The entry retains the CDR3 DNA only, 39 bases that are in frame from base 1. These reads were obtained on an Illumina NovaSeq 6000. TCR cDNA was made using 5'RACE template switching, a step that added a universal primer site and unique molecular identifiers. Priming for cDNA synthesis came from both the TCR alpha and TCR beta constant segments. Libraries were amplified in two PCR steps, with sample barcodes and sequencing adapters added in the second step. Sequencing of libraries was done on Illumina HiSeq 2500 (2x100 bp) or NovaSeq (2x150 bp). The original methods were these. Reads were demultiplexed and collapsed into UMI consensus sequences with MIGEC, and V(D)J alignment was performed with MiXCR. Vaccine-responding clonotypes were defined with edgeR using replicate PBMC samples, requiring FDR below 0.01 and a log2 fold change above 5 up to day 15. Bulk clonotypes were assigned CD4 or CD8 identity according to which sequenced CD4 or CD8 repertoire held them at higher abundance. TCRdb reprocessed the public reads (quality trimming at Q25 with fastp, clone calling with MiXCR) and kept in-frame beta chains. Each entry merges the rows of one CDR3 protein and shows their most common DNA and genes. The authors' filters were not applied to this entry. The sample has 300,000 to 400,000 distinct CDR3 sequences on record, 3.5% to 4.5% of them singletons. The top ten clones comprise approximately 24% of the sample.

Comment on this clonotype: The target of this receptor is not known. Nothing much larger sits one base from this clone, and base qualities are not available.

The treatment or condition label corresponds to: live attenuated yellow fever vaccine strain. At every blood-draw timepoint, two biological replicates of bulk PBMCs were collected. A standard Ficoll-Paque protocol was used to isolate PBMCs from peripheral blood. TriZol was used to extract RNA from bulk PBMCs, CD4 and CD8 fractions, and dextramer-positive and dextramer-negative fractions. The TCR was taken from a man aged 18 to 30 who received the YFV17D yellow fever vaccine. Here the sequenced sample was PBMCs, taken 5 days after the yellow fever booster vaccination. Recombination connected TRBV20-1 to TRBJ2-3; no D segment can be confidently identified. The nucleotide sequence reads as follows: TGCAGTGCTCCGCATCTCTCCACAGATACGCAGTATTTT. The translation is CSAPHLSTDTQYF.